This T cell receptor (beta chain) was documented in a study of T-cell memory formation after mild COVID-19. 5'RACE primed from the constant segment yielded TCR alpha and TCR beta cDNA libraries bearing sample barcodes and UMIs. Using its own MiXCR run on the 5' RACE reads, TCRdb lists one record per CDR3 protein. The sample holds more than 85,000 distinct CDR3 sequences, 8.5% to 14% seen once. Only a few counts were recorded for this clonotype. V lost 0 bases and J 4 bases, leaving 19 bases between the germline ends. Germline values: CDR1 MNHEY, CDR2 SVGAGI. The CDR3 is 17 residues long. This receptor was obtained from a man between 18 and 29 years old who had mild COVID-19 (a few samples of this study predate the infection). Cell type and time point are not known. The chain links TRBV6-5 to TRBJ2-7; D ambiguous. The sample comprised PBMCs or a T cell subset sorted from them (not recorded which). As DNA, the CDR3 is TGTGCCAGCAGTTACTCCCATCCGCCCCCGGAGCCTTACGAGCAGTACTTC. The encoded protein is CASSYSHPPPEPYEQYF.